This T cell receptor beta chain comes out of a study of human T cells and chemical hapten exposure. TCRdb used MiXCR to reprocess the RACE reads, holding one entry per CDR3 protein. Of tens of thousands of distinct CDR3 sequences listed, about 15% are singletons. Regarding the study as a whole: Among TCRs, those above 1 in 1000 frequency were unaffected by DPC sensitization.

The CDR3 totals 14 residues. Germline V CDR1 and CDR2: MNHEY, SVGAGI. Germline trimming cut 0 bases from V and 12 bases from J; bases unmatched to any gene: 8. Time point defined: pre-sensitization, week 0. Regarding treatment: therapeutic diphenylcyclopropenone sensitization with weekly scalp DPC. Note on this clonotype: Its cognate antigen is unknown.

The TCR sequence derives from a woman aged 45-60 years with alopecia areata. Some clones in this sample may be carry-over from other donors' samples. The sample was whole blood, taken in connection with sensitization to the hapten diphenylcyclopropenone (DPC). The rearrangement uses TRBV6-5 and TRBJ1-2; 9 bases align to TRBD1. Written as DNA, the CDR3 is TGTGCCAGCAGTTACTCTGGGACAGGGCAGATAAACACCTTC. This gives the protein CASSYSGTGQINTF.